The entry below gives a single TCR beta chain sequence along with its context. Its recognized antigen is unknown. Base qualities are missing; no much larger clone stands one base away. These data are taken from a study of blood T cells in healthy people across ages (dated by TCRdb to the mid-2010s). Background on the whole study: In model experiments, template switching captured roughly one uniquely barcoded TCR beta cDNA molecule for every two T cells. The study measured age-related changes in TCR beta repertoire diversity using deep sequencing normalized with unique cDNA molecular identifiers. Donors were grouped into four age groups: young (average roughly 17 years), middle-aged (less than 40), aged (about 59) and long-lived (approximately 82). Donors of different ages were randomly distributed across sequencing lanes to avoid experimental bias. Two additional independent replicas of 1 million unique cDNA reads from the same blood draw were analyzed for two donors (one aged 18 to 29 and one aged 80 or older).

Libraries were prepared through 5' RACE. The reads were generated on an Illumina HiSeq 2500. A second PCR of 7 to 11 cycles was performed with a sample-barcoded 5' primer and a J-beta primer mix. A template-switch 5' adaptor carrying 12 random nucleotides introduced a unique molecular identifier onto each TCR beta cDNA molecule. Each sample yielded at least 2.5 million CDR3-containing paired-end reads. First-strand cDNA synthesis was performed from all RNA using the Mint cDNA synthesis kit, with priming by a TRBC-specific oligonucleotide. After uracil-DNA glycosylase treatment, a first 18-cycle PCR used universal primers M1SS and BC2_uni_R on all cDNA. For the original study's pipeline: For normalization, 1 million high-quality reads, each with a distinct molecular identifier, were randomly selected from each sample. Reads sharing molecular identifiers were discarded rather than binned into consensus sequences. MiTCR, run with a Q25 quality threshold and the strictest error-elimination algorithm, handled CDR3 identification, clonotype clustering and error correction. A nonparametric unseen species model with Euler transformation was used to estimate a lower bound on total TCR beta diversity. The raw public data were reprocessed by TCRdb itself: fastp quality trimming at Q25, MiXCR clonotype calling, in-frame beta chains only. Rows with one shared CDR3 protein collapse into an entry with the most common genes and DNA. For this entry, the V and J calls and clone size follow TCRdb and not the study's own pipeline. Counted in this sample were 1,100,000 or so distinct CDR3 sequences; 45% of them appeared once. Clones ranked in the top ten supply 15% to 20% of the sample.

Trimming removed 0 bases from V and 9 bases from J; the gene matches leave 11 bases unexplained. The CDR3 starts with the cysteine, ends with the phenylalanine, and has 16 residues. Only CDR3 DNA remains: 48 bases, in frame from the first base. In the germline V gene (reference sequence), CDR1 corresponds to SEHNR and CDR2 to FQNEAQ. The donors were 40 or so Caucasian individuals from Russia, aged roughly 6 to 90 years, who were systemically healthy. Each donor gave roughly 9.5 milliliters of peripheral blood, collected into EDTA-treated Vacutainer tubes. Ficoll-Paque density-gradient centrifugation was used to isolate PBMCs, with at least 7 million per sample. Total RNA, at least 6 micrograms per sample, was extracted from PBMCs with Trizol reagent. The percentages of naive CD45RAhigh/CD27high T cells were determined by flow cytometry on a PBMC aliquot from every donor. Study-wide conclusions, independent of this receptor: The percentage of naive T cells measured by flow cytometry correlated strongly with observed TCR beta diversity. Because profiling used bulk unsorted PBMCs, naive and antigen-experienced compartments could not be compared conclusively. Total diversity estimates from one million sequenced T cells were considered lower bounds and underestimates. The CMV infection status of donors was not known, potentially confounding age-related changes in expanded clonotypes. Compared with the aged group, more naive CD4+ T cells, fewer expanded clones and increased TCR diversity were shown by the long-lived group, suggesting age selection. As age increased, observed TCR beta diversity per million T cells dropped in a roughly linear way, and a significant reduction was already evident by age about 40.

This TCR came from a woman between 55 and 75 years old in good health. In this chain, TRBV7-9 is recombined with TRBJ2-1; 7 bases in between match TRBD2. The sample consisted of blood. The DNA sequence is TGTGCCAGCAGCTTAGCGAGGGACTATTTCTTTCCTGAGCAGTTCTTC. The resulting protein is CASSLARDYFFPEQFF. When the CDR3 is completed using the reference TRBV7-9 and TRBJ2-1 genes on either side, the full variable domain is DTGVSQNPRHKITKRGQNVTFRCDPISEHNRLYWYRQTLGQGPEFLTYFQNEAQLEKSRLLSDRFSAERPKGSFSTLEIQRTEQGDSAMYLCASSLARDYFFPEQFFGPGTRLTVL.